The clone carrying this T cell receptor (beta chain) was observed a few times. The germline V gene encodes CDR1 SGHTA and CDR2 FQGTGA. The CDR3 covers 15 residues. The V and J ends lost 3 bases and 5 bases, in that order; junction bases with no gene match: 7. This record belongs to a study of blood T cells in healthy people across ages. Sample-barcoded 5' priming and a J-beta primer mix drove a second PCR of about 6 to 12 cycles. TCRdb processed the 5' RACE reads anew with MiXCR; each CDR3 protein has one entry. There are around 1,100,000 distinct CDR3 sequences in the sample; roughly two fifths occur only once, and 10% to 15% lies in the top ten.

Sequencing input: blood. The sequence came from a man aged 18 to 30 in good health. The chain couples TRBV7-3 to TRBJ2-3, with 8 nucleotides matching TRBD2. The CDR3 bases are TGTGCCAGCAGCTTGACGGGGGGGCATCAAGATACGCAGTATTTT. Residues: CASSLTGGHQDTQYF.